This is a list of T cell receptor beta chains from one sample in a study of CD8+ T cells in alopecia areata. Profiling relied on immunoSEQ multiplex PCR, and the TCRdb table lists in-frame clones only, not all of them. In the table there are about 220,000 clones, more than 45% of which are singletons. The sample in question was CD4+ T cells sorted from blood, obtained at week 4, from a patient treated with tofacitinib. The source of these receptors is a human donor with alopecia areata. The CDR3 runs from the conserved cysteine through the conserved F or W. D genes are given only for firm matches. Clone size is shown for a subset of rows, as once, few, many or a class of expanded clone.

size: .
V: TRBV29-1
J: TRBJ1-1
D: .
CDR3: CSVGGETEAFF
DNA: TGCAGCGTGGGAGGTGAGACTGAAGCTTTCTTT

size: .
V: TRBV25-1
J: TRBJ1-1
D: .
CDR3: CASSLTVNTEAFF
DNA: TGTGCCAGCAGTTTGACAGTGAACACTGAAGCTTTCTTT

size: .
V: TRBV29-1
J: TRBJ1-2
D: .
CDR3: CSGVAAPYGYTF
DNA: TGCAGCGGGGTAGCGGCGCCCTATGGCTACACCTTC

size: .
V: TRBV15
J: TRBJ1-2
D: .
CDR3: CATSRDFRGTHGYTF
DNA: TGTGCCACCAGCAGAGATTTTCGGGGAACCCATGGCTACACCTTC

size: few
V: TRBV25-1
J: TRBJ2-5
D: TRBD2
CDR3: CASRRGGSETQYF
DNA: TGTGCCTCCCGGCGGGGGGGCTCAGAGACCCAGTACTTC

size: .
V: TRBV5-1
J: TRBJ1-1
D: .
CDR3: CASSLAGRDTEAFF
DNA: TGCGCCAGCAGCTTGGCGGGACGCGACACTGAAGCTTTCTTT

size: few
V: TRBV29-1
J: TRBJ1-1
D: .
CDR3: CSVPGAHSTEAFF
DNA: TGCAGCGTCCCGGGAGCCCATTCTACTGAAGCTTTCTTT

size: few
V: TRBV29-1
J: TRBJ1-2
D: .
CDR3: CSVELDSGVGYTF
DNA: TGCAGCGTTGAACTGGACAGCGGGGTGGGCTACACCTTC

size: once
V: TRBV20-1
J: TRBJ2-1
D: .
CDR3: CSARRDEQFF
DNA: TGCAGTGCTAGGAGGGATGAGCAGTTCTTC

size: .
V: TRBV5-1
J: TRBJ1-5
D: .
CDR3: CASSLLPLTGGNQPQHF
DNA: TGCGCCAGCAGCCTACTGCCCTTGACAGGTGGAAATCAGCCCCAGCATTTT

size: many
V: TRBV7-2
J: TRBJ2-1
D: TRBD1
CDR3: CASSFSSRGLDEQFF
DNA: TGTGCCAGCAGCTTTTCGTCCAGGGGGCTCGATGAGCAGTTCTTC

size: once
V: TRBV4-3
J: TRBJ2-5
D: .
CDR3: CASSQEGRRLQETQYF
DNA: TGCGCCAGCAGCCAAGAGGGTAGGCGGCTACAAGAGACCCAGTACTTC

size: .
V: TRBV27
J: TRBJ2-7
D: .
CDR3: CASSLTRRDEQYF
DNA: TGTGCCAGCAGTTTGACACGGAGGGACGAGCAGTACTTC

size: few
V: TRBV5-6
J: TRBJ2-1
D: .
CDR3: CASSLAVREALGDEQFF
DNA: TGTGCCAGCAGCTTGGCTGTGAGGGAGGCCTTGGGAGATGAGCAGTTCTTC

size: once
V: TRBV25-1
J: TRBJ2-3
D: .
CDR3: CASSQPGGTQYF
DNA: TGTGCCAGCAGTCAACCCGGGGGTACGCAGTATTTT

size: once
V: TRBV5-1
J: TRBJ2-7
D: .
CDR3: CASSLEDISYEQYF
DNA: TGCGCCAGCAGCTTGGAGGACATCTCCTACGAGCAGTACTTC

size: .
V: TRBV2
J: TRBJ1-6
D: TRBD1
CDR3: CACSGQSTSPLHF
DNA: TGTGCCTGTTCGGGACAGTCTACTTCACCCCTCCACTTT

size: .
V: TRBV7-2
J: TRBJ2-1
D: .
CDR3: CASSLARESNEQFF
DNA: TGTGCCAGCAGCTTAGCGCGGGAAAGCAATGAGCAGTTCTTC

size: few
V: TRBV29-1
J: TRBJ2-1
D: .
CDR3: CSVGRVGNEQFF
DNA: TGCAGCGTTGGCAGGGTGGGCAATGAGCAGTTCTTC

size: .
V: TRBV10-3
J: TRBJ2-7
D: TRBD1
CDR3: CAITDTGQGASYEQYF
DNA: TGTGCCATCACCGACACGGGACAGGGGGCCTCCTACGAGCAGTACTTC

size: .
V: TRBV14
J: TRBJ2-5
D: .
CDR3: CASSQQGGWTQYF
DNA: TGTGCCAGCAGCCAGCAGGGCGGTTGGACCCAGTACTTC

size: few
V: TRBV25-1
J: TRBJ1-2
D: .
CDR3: CASSSRPYGYTF
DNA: TGTGCCAGCAGTAGCAGACCGTATGGCTACACCTTC

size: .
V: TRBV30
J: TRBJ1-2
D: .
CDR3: CAWSVLDVGGSYTF
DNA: TGTGCCTGGAGTGTACTGGATGTTGGGGGATCCTACACCTTC

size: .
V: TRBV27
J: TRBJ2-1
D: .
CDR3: CASSLGVEVYNEQFF
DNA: TGTGCCAGCAGTTTAGGTGTCGAGGTCTACAATGAGCAGTTCTTC

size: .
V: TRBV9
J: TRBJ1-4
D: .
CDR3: CASSVTGLRNEKLFF
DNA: TGTGCCAGCAGCGTTACGGGACTCCGTAATGAAAAACTGTTTTTT

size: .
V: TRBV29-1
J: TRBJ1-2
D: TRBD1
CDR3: CSVSDRGLSWGYTF
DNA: TGCAGCGTATCGGACAGGGGGCTTTCTTGGGGCTACACCTTC

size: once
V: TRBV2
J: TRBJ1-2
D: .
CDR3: CASSEERGDSYGYTF
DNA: TGTGCCAGCAGTGAAGAACGGGGGGATTCCTATGGCTACACCTTC

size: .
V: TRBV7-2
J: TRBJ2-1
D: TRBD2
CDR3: CASSPRLAGGDEQFF
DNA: TGTGCCAGCAGCCCTCGACTAGCGGGGGGGGATGAGCAGTTCTTC

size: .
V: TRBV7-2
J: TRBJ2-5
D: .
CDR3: CASSLSRGSQETQYF
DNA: TGTGCCAGCAGCTTAAGTCGTGGGAGCCAAGAGACCCAGTACTTC

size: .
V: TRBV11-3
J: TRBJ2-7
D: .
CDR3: CASSSQGLYEQYF
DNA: TGTGCCAGCTCGTCCCAGGGACTCTACGAGCAGTACTTC

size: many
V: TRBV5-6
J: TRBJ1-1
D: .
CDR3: CASTQPGLEAFF
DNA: TGTGCCAGCACCCAACCGGGGCTTGAAGCTTTCTTT

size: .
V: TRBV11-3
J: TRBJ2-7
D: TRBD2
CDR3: CASSLGLAGGFSSYEQYF
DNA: TGTGCCAGCAGCTTAGGACTAGCGGGGGGGTTCAGCTCCTACGAGCAGTACTTC

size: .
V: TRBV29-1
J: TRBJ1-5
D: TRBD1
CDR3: CSVRTGNNQPQHF
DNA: TGCAGCGTACGGACAGGGAACAATCAGCCCCAGCATTTT

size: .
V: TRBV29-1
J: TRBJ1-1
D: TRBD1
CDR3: CSVTRGTEAFF
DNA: TGCAGCGTCACCAGGGGGACTGAAGCTTTCTTT

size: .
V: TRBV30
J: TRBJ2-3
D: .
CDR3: CAWSRGSSISGADTQYF
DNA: TGTGCCTGGAGTCGGGGATCGTCCATCTCAGGCGCAGATACGCAGTATTTT

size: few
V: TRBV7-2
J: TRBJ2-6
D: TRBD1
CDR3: CASSPGQGPPGANVLTF
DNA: TGTGCCAGCAGCCCGGGACAGGGGCCTCCGGGGGCCAACGTCCTGACTTTC

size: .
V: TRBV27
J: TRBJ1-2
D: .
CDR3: CASSFSPTWGGRNGYTF
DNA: TGTGCCAGCAGTTTCAGTCCCACGTGGGGGGGACGGAATGGCTACACCTTC

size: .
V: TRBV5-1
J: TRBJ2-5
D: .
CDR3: CASSQQEGETQYF
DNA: TGCGCCAGCAGCCAACAGGAGGGAGAGACCCAGTACTTC

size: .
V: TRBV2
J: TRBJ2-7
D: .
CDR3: CASSKETYEQYF
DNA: TGTGCCAGCAGTAAGGAGACCTACGAGCAGTACTTC

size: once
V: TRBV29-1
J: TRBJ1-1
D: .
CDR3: CSVGNTEAFF
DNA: TGCAGCGTTGGAAACACTGAAGCTTTCTTT

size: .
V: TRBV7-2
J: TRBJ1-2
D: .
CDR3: CASSPRTANYGYTF
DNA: TGTGCCAGCAGCCCACGGACTGCCAACTATGGCTACACCTTC

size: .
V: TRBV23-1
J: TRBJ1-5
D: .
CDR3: CASSQGGIQPQHF
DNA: TGCGCCAGCAGTCAGGGGGGCATACAGCCCCAGCATTTT

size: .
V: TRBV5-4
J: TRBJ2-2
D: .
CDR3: CASSLGGMELFF
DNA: TGTGCCAGCAGCTTGGGGGGGATGGAGCTGTTTTTT

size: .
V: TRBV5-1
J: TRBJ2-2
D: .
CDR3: CASSFRGELFF
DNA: TGCGCCAGCAGCTTTCGCGGGGAGCTGTTTTTT

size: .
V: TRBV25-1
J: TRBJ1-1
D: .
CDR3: CASSKGGTEAFF
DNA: TGTGCCAGCAGCAAAGGGGGAACTGAAGCTTTCTTT

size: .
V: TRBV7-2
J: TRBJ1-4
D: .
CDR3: CASSLSGRVNEKLFF
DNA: TGTGCCAGCAGCTTATCTGGCAGAGTAAATGAAAAACTGTTTTTT

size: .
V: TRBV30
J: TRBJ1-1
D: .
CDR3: CAWSPRRGNTEAFF
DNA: TGTGCCTGGAGCCCAAGGCGCGGGAACACTGAAGCTTTCTTT

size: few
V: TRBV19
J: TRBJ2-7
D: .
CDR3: CASSTAREYEQYF
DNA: TGTGCCAGTAGTACCGCCCGGGAATACGAGCAGTACTTC

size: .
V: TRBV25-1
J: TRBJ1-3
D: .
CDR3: CASSEYQVANTIYF
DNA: TGTGCCAGCAGTGAATACCAAGTCGCGAACACCATATATTTT

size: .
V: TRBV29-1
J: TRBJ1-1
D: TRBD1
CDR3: CSVGHRGITEAFF
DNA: TGCAGCGTTGGACACAGGGGGATCACTGAAGCTTTCTTT

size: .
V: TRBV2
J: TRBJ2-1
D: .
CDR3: CASSLGQGIPNEQFF
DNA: TGTGCCAGCAGCCTCGGGCAGGGAATACCAAATGAGCAGTTCTTC

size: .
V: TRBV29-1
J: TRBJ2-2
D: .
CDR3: CSVELYANTGELFF
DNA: TGCAGCGTTGAATTATACGCCAACACCGGGGAGCTGTTTTTT